The following is a T cell receptor beta chain sequence with its context. Its matching antigen is unknown. This sample is drawn from a study of cytomegalovirus exposure and HLA in healthy donors. Trimming shortened V by 5 bases and J by 1 base, and 14 bases separated the two germline ends. CDR1 is SGHVS and CDR2 is FQNEAQ in the germline V gene. The CDR3 has 15 residues. Study-wide results and caveats: Association with HLA alleles at 0.05 false discovery rate was found for around 17,000 TCR beta sequences in a later analysis.

Vbeta (60) and Jbeta (13) primers were used in the PCR. The table came from immunoSEQ multiplex PCR; TCRdb's copy has only in-frame clones and leaves some out. This sample has about 160,000 clones, with roughly 78% found just once. The rearrangement links TRBV7-8 to TRBJ1-1, with a tentative D call TRBD1 (6 bases). This TCR was recovered from a middle-aged man in good health and CMV-seropositive. Sequences were obtained from PBMCs. The CDR3 loop reads CASSLGTRGNTEAFF. The DNA of the CDR3 is TGTGCCAGCAGCCTGGGGACAAGGGGGAACACTGAAGCTTTCTTT.